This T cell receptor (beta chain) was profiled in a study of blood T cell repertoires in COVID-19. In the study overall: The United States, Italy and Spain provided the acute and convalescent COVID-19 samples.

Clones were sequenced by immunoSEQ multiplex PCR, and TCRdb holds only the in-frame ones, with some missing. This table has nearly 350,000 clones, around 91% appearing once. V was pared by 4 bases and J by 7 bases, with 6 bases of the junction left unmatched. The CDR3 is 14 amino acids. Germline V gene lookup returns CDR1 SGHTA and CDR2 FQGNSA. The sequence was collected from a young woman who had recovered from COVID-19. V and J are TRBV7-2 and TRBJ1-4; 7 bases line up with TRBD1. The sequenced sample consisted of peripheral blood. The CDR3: CASSSRRDSEKLFF. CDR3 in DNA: TGTGCCAGCAGCTCGCGCCGGGACAGTGAAAAACTGTTTTTT.